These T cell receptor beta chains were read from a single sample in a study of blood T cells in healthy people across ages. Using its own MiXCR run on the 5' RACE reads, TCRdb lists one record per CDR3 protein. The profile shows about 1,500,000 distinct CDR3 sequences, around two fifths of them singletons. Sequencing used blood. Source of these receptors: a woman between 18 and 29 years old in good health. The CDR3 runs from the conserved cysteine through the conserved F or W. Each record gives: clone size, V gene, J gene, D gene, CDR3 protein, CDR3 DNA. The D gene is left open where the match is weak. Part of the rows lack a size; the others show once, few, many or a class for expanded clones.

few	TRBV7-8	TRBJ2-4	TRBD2	CASSPRTSGRFGGKNIQYF	TGTGCCAGCAGCCCCAGGACTAGCGGGAGATTCGGAGGCAAAAACATTCAGTACTTC
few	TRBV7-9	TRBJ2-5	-	CASSRHWGLGQETQYF	TGTGCCAGCAGTCGACATTGGGGGCTAGGGCAAGAGACCCAGTACTTC
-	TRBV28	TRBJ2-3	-	CASSLGRVENTQYF	TGTGCCAGCAGTTTGGGAAGGGTGGAGAATACGCAGTATTTT
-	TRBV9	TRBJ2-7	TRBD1	CASSSGGTASYEQYF	TGTGCCAGCAGCTCAGGGGGAACTGCGTCCTACGAGCAGTACTTC
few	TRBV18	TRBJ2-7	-	CASSPPVGDEQYF	TGTGCCAGCTCACCACCAGTGGGGGACGAGCAGTACTTC
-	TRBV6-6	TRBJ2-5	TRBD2	CASSYASGAQKTQYF	TGTGCCAGCAGTTACGCTAGCGGGGCTCAAAAGACCCAGTACTTC
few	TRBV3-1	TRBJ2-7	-	CASSQGFADERSYEQYF	TGTGCCAGCAGCCAAGGGTTCGCGGACGAACGCTCCTACGAGCAGTACTTC
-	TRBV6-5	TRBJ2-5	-	CASSTPSGVNEQYF	TGTGCCAGCAGTACACCCTCAGGGGTCAATGAGCAGTACTTC
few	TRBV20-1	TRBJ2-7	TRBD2	CSARTSGTREQYF	TGCAGTGCTCGGACTAGCGGGACTAGAGAGCAGTACTTC
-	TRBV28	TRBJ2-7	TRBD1	CASGPGTGGPHEQYF	TGTGCCAGCGGACCCGGGACAGGGGGCCCCCACGAGCAGTACTTC
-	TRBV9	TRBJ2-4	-	CASSVDMTGNIQYF	TGTGCCAGCAGCGTAGATATGACTGGAAACATTCAGTACTTC
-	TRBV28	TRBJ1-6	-	CASSLGAGRAGLRTPLHF	TGTGCCAGCAGTTTAGGGGCAGGAAGGGCAGGGCTCAGGACACCCCTCCACTTT
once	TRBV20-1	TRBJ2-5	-	CSARDGWRGNEQYF	TGCAGTGCTAGGGATGGTTGGAGGGGCAATGAGCAGTACTTC
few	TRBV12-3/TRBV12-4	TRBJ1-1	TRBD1	CASRGQPQGEAFF	TGTGCCAGCAGGGGACAGCCTCAGGGTGAAGCTTTCTTT
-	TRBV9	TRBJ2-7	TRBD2	CASSVTPTSSYEQYF	TGTGCCAGCAGCGTCACCCCGACTAGCAGCTACGAGCAGTACTTC
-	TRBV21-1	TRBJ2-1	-	CASILCSQETQFF	TGTGCCAGCATCCTGTGTTCCCAAGAGACCCAGTTCTTC
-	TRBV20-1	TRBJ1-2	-	CSARSQPNGYGYTF	TGCAGTGCTAGAAGTCAGCCCAATGGGTATGGCTACACCTTC
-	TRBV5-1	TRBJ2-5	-	CASSKRDGFINEQYF	TGCGCCAGCAGCAAAAGAGACGGCTTTATCAATGAGCAGTACTTC
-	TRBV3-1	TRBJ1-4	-	CASSQELRKLFF	TGTGCCAGCAGCCAAGAACTCCGAAAACTGTTTTTT
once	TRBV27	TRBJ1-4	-	CASRSIRATNEKLFF	TGTGCCAGCAGGTCAATCCGCGCAACTAATGAAAAACTGTTTTTT
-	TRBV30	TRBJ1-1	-	CAWSVLVEAFF	TGTGCCTGGAGTGTACTTGTTGAAGCTTTCTTT
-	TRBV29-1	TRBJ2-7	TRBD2	CSAGGSGGTYEQYF	TGCAGCGCCGGGGGGAGTGGGGGAACCTACGAGCAGTACTTC
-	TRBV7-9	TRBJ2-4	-	CASSLFNAGEWQYF	TGTGCCAGCAGCTTATTTAACGCCGGGGAGTGGCAGTACTTC
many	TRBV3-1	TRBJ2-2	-	CASSPGGTGELFF	TGTGCCAGCAGCCCCGGCGGCACCGGGGAGCTGTTTTTT
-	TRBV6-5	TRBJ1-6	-	CASRDFQGSYNSPLHF	TGTGCCAGCAGGGATTTTCAGGGTTCCTATAATTCACCCCTCCACTTT
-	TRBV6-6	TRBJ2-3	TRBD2	CASGGGRDTQYF	TGTGCCAGCGGGGGGGGACGAGATACGCAGTATTTT
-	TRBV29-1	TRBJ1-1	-	CSALDGNTEAFF	TGCAGCGCTTTAGACGGGAACACTGAAGCTTTCTTT